This TCR beta chain was retrieved from a study of cytomegalovirus exposure and HLA in healthy donors. Notes on this clone: Its specificity is unknown.

Study-wide results and caveats: Earlier analysis found most TCR beta V segments productive about 87% or about 30% of the time. A later analysis linked a missense variant in DCLRE1C to the trimming of TCR beta V and J genes.

With 60 Vbeta and 13 Jbeta primers, the PCR was carried out. Authors' processing steps: The authors later counted about 80 million unique TCR beta chains, some 12 million of them shared. Here immunoSEQ multiplex PCR was the method, and the copy in TCRdb shows in-frame clones only, minus some. The V and J calls and the clone size are those of that table, but D and trimming were determined from the DNA. The repertoire holds about 150,000 clones, around 80% seen once, with 9.5% to 15% in the top ten. The germline V gene encodes CDR1 MDHEN and CDR2 SYDVKM. The CDR3 totals 17 residues. The V end lost 5 bases, the J end lost 5 bases, and 25 bases lay between the germline ends.

The chain is built from TRBV28 and TRBJ2-7, with a weak D call TRBD1 (7 bases). This clonotype was sampled from a man younger than 40 in good health and CMV-seropositive. Sequenced sample: PBMCs. DNA of the CDR3: TGTGCCAGCAGTCTAAGACAGGGATCGGGGGTAGGGGACGAGCAGTACTTC. It yields the protein CASSLRQGSGVGDEQYF.